The clone carrying this TCR beta chain was observed a few times. No antigen is known for it. TCRdb called the 5' RACE reads again in MiXCR, with one record for every CDR3 protein. This sample yields fewer than 250,000 distinct CDR3 sequences, of which around a tenth are seen a single time; 4% to 6% belongs to the top ten. The sample originates from a study of identical twins. Study-wide results and caveats: Twins showed weaker excess sharing in their beta out-of-frame sequences.

CDR1 and CDR2 from the germline V gene are SGHNT and YYREEE (reference sequence). The CDR3 runs to 16 residues. V lost 4 bases, J lost 0 bases, and 13 bases lay in between. This sequence was found in a woman under 30 in good health. Material: memory (CD45RO+) T cells sorted from blood. The chain carries TRBV5-4 and TRBJ2-2; maybe TRBD2 (8 bases). The CDR3 DNA sequence: TGTGCCAGCAGCCCGGGAGGGGGCGCGAACACCGGGGAGCTGTTTTTT. This sequence encodes CASSPGGGANTGELFF.